This section outlines one TCR beta chain sequence together with its context. The data belong to a study of blood T cell repertoires in COVID-19. Per germline, CDR1 LGHDT and CDR2 YNNKEL (reference sequence). The V gene end was trimmed by 1 base and the J gene end by 7 bases; junction bases not matched to a gene: 4. The CDR3 is 14 residues long. How the authors handled the data: By means of reference gene primer amplification, nucleated cell counts were estimated. Libraries were prepared by immunoSEQ multiplex PCR; TCRdb keeps only in-frame clonotypes and omits some of them. The V and J calls and clone size are taken from that table; D and trimming were inferred from the DNA. The table lists roughly 150,000 clones, around 74% of them singletons.

The chain has TRBV3-1 (or the pseudogene TRBV3-2) and TRBJ1-3; the match to TRBD1 covers 7 bases. This sequence originates from a woman of 80 years or more with acute or convalescent COVID-19. Material for sequencing was peripheral blood. CDR3 bases: TGTGCCAGCAGCCAAGCCGGGACAGATAACACCATATATTTT. Protein: CASSQAGTDNTIYF.